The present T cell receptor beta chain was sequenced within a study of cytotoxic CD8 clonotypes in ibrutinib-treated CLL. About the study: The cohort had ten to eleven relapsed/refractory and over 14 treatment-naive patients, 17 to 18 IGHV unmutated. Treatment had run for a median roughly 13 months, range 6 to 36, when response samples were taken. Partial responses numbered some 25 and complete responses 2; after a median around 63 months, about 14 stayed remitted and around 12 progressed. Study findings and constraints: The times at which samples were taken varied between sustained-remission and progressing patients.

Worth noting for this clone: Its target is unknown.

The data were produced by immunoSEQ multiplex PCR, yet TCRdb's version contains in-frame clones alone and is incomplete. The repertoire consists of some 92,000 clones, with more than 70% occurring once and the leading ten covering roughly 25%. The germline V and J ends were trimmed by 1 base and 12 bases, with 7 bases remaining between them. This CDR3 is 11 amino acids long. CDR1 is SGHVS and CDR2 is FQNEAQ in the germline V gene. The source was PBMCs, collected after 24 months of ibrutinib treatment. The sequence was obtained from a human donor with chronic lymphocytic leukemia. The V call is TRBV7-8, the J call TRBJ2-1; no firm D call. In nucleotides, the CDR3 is TGTGCCAGCAGCTTAGGGAGAATGCAGTTCTTC. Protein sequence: CASSLGRMQFF.